This T cell receptor beta chain was found in a study of technical replicates of blood from a handful of donors. After removal of 4 bases from V and 0 bases from J, the junction contained 17 bases not matched to a gene. There are 20 residues in the CDR3. Germline V lookup: CDR1 SGHRS, CDR2 YFSETQ. The data were produced by immunoSEQ multiplex PCR, yet TCRdb's version contains in-frame clones alone and is incomplete. Among tens of thousands of clones listed, about 94% were seen once. This clone was recorded once. This TCR derives from a human donor in good health. The chain recombines TRBV5-1 with TRBJ2-3; 10 nucleotides align to TRBD2. Sequenced input: T cells isolated from PBMCs. The DNA for the CDR3 is TGCGCCAGCAGCCCCGAGCTAGCGGGGGCCGTCCAGGCTAGCACAGATACGCAGTATTTT. Encoded protein: CASSPELAGAVQASTDTQYF.